This TCR beta chain was obtained from a study of blood T cell repertoires in COVID-19. Overall study: The origin of the acute and convalescent COVID-19 samples was the United States, Italy and Spain. Sources were T cells, B-cell-depleted T cells, or PBMCs; the material itself was cDNA or gDNA.

Per the original data handling: By means of reference gene primer amplification, nucleated cell counts were estimated. Libraries were prepared by immunoSEQ multiplex PCR; TCRdb keeps only in-frame clonotypes and omits some of them. That table supplies the V and J calls and clone size; D and trimming were determined from the DNA. The sample shows 350,000 or so clones, roughly nine tenths of them seen only once. Trimming cost V 0 bases and J 3 bases; bases outside gene matches: 4. The germline CDR1 and CDR2 sequences are MNHNY and SVGAGI (reference sequence). This CDR3 has 15 amino acids. The gene calls are TRBV6-6 and TRBJ2-7, with 8 bases that match TRBD1. The receptor was isolated from a woman in her sixties or seventies with COVID-19, enrolled during active disease. The sample was peripheral blood. The CDR3 coding sequence is TGTGCCAGCAGTTACTCGGGACAGGCTTTCTACGAGCAGTACTTC. Translation: CASSYSGQAFYEQYF.